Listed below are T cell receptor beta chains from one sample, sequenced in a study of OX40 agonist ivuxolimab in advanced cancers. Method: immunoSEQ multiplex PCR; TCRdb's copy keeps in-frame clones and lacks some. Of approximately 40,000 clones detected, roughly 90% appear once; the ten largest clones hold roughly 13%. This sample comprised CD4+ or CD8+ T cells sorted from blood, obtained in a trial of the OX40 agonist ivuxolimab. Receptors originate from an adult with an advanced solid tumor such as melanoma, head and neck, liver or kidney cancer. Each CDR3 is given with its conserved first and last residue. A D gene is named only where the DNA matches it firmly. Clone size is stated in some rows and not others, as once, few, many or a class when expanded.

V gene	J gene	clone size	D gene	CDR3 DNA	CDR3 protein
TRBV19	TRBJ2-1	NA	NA	TGTGCCAGTAGTATAGGGGACAATGAGCAGTTCTTC	CASSIGDNEQFF
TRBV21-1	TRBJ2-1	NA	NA	TGTGCCAGCAGCAAAGCGCTGGGGTTGGGGAATGAGCAGTTCTTC	CASSKALGLGNEQFF
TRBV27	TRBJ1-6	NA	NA	TGTGCCAGCAGCCGGGGCAGGGGTAATAATTCACCCCTCCACTTT	CASSRGRGNNSPLHF
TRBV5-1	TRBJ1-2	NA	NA	TGCGCCAGCAGCTTGGAGGGCTATGGCTACACCTTC	CASSLEGYGYTF
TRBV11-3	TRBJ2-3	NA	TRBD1	TGTGCCAGCAGCTTAATCGCAGGGGGTGCAGATACGCAGTATTTT	CASSLIAGGADTQYF
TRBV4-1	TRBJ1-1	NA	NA	TGCGCCAGCGGCCAGGTTAACATGGGTTTCAACACTGAAGCTTTCTTT	CASGQVNMGFNTEAFF
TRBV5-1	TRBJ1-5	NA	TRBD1	TGCGCCAGCAGCTCAGAAAGGGACAGGGGGCGAGACGTCCAGCCCCAGCATTTT	CASSSERDRGRDVQPQHF
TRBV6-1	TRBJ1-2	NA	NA	TGTGCCAGCAGTGAGGTGGGCTATGGCTACACCTTC	CASSEVGYGYTF
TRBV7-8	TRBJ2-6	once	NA	TGTGCCAGCAGCTTAGATCGGGGCTCTGGGGCCAACGTCCTGACTTTC	CASSLDRGSGANVLTF
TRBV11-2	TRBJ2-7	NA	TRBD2	TGTGCCAGCAGCTCCCCCCGGACTAGCGGGAGTTCCTACGAGCAGTACTTC	CASSSPRTSGSSYEQYF
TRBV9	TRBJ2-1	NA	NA	TGTGCCAGCAGCGTAGGCGGCGGGCGACCCAATGAGCAGTTCTTC	CASSVGGGRPNEQFF
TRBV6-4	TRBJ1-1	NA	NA	TGTGCCAGCAGCCACCGTCTGAACACTGAAGCTTTCTTT	CASSHRLNTEAFF
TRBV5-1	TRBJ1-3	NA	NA	TGCGCCAGCAGCTTACAAGGACTCTCTGGAAACACCATATATTTT	CASSLQGLSGNTIYF
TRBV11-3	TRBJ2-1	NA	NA	TGTGCCAGCAGCGGGACCACAGAGGCCTACAATGAGCAGTTCTTC	CASSGTTEAYNEQFF
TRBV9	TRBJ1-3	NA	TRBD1	TGTGCCAGCAGCGTAGGATGGACAGGGTACGGAAACACCATATATTTT	CASSVGWTGYGNTIYF
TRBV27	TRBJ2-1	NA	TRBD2	TGTGCCAGCGCGGGACTAGCCAGAGCGTTAACGTTCTTC	CASAGLARALTFF
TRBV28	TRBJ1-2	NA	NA	TGTGCCAGCAGTTTGGGGGCGCCGAATGGCTACACCTTC	CASSLGAPNGYTF
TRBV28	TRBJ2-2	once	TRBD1	TGTGCCAGCCTAAGGCGACAGGGATTATCCGGGGAGCTGTTTTTT	CASLRRQGLSGELFF
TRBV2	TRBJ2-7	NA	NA	TGTGCCAGCAGGGGAGGACGCAACTACGAGCAGTACTTC	CASRGGRNYEQYF
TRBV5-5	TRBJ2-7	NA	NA	TGTGCCAGCAGCCAGAAGAGGACAGCCCTCTCCTACGAGCAGTACTTC	CASSQKRTALSYEQYF
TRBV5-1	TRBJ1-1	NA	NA	TGCGCCAGCAGCTTGGGGCATCTGAACACTGAAGCTTTCTTT	CASSLGHLNTEAFF
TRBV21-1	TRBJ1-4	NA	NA	TGTGCCAGCAGCAAAGAGAGGTTCGGACGGGAAAAACTGTTTTTT	CASSKERFGREKLFF
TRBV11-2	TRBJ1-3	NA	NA	TGTGCCAGCAGCAGGGGATTCTCTGGAAACACCATATATTTT	CASSRGFSGNTIYF
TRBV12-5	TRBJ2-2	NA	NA	TGTGCTAGTGGTTTGGTACTATCAAACACCGGGGAGCTGTTTTTT	CASGLVLSNTGELFF
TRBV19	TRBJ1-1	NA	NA	TGTGCCAGTGCCATAGTAGGCGACAGTGAAGCTTTCTTT	CASAIVGDSEAFF
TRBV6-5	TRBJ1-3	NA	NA	TGTGCCAGCAGGAAAACAGGGTTGAACACCATATATTTT	CASRKTGLNTIYF
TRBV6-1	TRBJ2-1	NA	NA	TGTGCCAGCAGTGAAGATCCCGACAGAACACAGTTCTTC	CASSEDPDRTQFF
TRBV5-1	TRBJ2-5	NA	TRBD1	TGCGCCAGCAGCTTTCGGACAGGGGAAGAGACCCAGTACTTC	CASSFRTGEETQYF
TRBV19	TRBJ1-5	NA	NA	TGTGCCAGTAGTATTAGTTGGGGACATCGCAATCAGCCCCAGCATTTT	CASSISWGHRNQPQHF
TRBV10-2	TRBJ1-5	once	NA	TGCGCCAGCAGTGAGGCCGGACGGCTTGGAGGGCCCCAGCATTTT	CASSEAGRLGGPQHF
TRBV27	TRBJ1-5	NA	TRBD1	TGTGCCAGCAGTCCGGACAGGGTCTACAATCAGCCCCAGCATTTT	CASSPDRVYNQPQHF
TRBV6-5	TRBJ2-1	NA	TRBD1	TGTGCCAGCAGTCGTTCCAGGGGGCGAATAGATGAGCAGTTCTTC	CASSRSRGRIDEQFF
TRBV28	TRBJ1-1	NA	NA	TGTGCCAGCAGGAAACAGGGATTCACTGAAGCTTTCTTT	CASRKQGFTEAFF
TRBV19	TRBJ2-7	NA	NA	TGTGCCAGTAGTATTCTACGGGGGAGCTCCTACGAGCAGTACTTC	CASSILRGSSYEQYF
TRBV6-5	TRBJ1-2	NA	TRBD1	TGTGCCAGCAGAGAGGACAGGGGGCATCGCTATGGCTACACCTTC	CASREDRGHRYGYTF
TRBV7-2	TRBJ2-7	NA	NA	TGTGCCAGCAGCTTCCGTCTCTCCTACGAGCAGTACTTC	CASSFRLSYEQYF
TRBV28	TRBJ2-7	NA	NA	TGTGCCAGCAGTTTGGAACTGACATTTTACGAGCAGTACTTC	CASSLELTFYEQYF
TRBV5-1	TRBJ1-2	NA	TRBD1	TGCGCCAGCAGCCCAGGACAGGGGAACTATGGCTACACCTTC	CASSPGQGNYGYTF
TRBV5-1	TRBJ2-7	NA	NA	TGCGCCAGCAGCCTACGGGCCTCCTACGAGCAGTACTTC	CASSLRASYEQYF
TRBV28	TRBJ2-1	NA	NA	TGTGCCAGCAGTTTAGTTGCCTCCTACAATGAGCAGTTCTTC	CASSLVASYNEQFF
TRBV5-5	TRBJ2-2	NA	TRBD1	TGTGCCAGCAGCCGAGGGACAGGAAACACCGGGGAGCTGTTTTTT	CASSRGTGNTGELFF
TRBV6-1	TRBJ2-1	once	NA	TGTGCCAGCAGTGCGGACTTGTTCTCCTACAATGAGCAGTTCTTC	CASSADLFSYNEQFF
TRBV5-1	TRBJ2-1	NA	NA	TGCGCCAGCAAACGGGGGAATGAGCAGTTCTTC	CASKRGNEQFF
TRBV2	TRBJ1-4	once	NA	TGTGCCGCCCGGGAGGTTTCAACTAATGAAAAACTGTTTTTT	CAAREVSTNEKLFF
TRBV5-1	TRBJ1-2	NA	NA	TGCGCCAGCAGCTTCAAGGACTCCTTCTATGGCTACACCTTC	CASSFKDSFYGYTF
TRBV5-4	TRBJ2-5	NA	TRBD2	TGTGCCAGCAGCTTGGGGACTAGTCAAGAGACCCAGTACTTC	CASSLGTSQETQYF
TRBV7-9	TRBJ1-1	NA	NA	TGTGCCAGCAGTCCCACGAGGGGTAGGGCTTTCTTT	CASSPTRGRAFF
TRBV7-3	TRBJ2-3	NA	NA	TGTGCCACAGGGGAAGGCCCAACAGATACGCAGTATTTT	CATGEGPTDTQYF
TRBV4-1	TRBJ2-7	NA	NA	TGCGCCAGCAGCCAACGGAGAGGGAATTACGAGCAGTACTTC	CASSQRRGNYEQYF
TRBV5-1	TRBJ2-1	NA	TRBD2	TGCGCCAGCAGCCTACCGGGACTAGCGGCCTACAATGAGCAGTTCTTC	CASSLPGLAAYNEQFF
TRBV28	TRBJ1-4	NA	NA	TGTGCCAGCAGCGGAAGGGGTGGAAATGAAAAACTGTTTTTT	CASSGRGGNEKLFF